These 8 T cell receptor beta chains originate from one sample sequenced in a study of cytomegalovirus exposure and HLA in healthy donors. The PCR contained 60 Vbeta and 13 Jbeta primers. Clones were sequenced by immunoSEQ multiplex PCR, and TCRdb holds only the in-frame ones, with some missing. Seen here are about 130,000 clones, 80% observed once, and the top ten hold approximately 4%. The sequenced sample was PBMCs. The receptors were sampled from a woman aged 40 to 50 in good health and CMV-seronegative.

This clone came up a few times. J is TRBJ2-1 and V is TRBV6-5, with TRBD2 matching over 10 bases. The V segment lost 6 bases and the J segment 8 bases; nucleotides outside the gene matches: 7. The CDR3 spans 14 residues. Looked up from germline, CDR1 is MNHEY and CDR2 is SVGAGI. CDR3: CASREAGGPDEQFF. The CDR3 bases are TGTGCCAGCAGAGAAGCGGGAGGGCCGGATGAGCAGTTCTTC.

The chain recombines TRBV7-9 with TRBJ2-7, with TRBD1 as a possible D gene (6 bases). With 6 bases removed from V and 5 bases from J, the gap between germline ends came to 23 bases. This CDR3 spans 16 amino acids. Germline V gene lookup returns CDR1 SEHNR and CDR2 FQNEAQ (reference sequence). CDR3 bases: TGTGCCAGCAGTCATAGGGGTGGCAGGGGATTCGACGAGCAGTACTTC. It yields the protein CASSHRGGRGFDEQYF.

The gene calls are TRBV6-5 and TRBJ2-1, with 10 bases matching TRBD1. J was trimmed by 7 bases and V by 5 bases; bases with no gene match: 2. Germline lookup yields CDR1 MNHEY and CDR2 SVGAGI. This CDR3 is built from 13 residues. The CDR3 loop is CASSRTGGNEQFF. The CDR3 DNA sequence: TGTGCCAGCAGTCGGACAGGGGGAAATGAGCAGTTCTTC.

This clone was observed a handful of times. This chain connects TRBV5-4 to TRBJ1-1; D gene ambiguous. Germline V gene lookup returns CDR1 SGHNT and CDR2 YYREEE (reference sequence). V lost 4 bases to trimming and J lost 0 bases, with 16 bases between them. The CDR3 is made up of 16 amino acids. The CDR3 region is CASSPKALGLNTEAFF. The CDR3 coding sequence is TGTGCCAGCAGCCCCAAGGCGTTGGGCCTGAACACTGAAGCTTTCTTT.

V usage is TRBV21-1 and J usage is TRBJ1-5. TRBV21-1 is labeled a pseudogene. CDR3 length: 17 residues. DNA for the CDR3: TGTGCCAGCAGCAAAGCAGCCCCTCCTGGTAGCAATCAGCCCCAGCATTTT. This sequence encodes CASSKAAPPGSNQPQHF.

This chain links TRBV30 with TRBJ2-7; 12 bases are a match to TRBD2. The CDR3 has 17 residues. The J segment lost 2 bases and the V segment lost 0 bases, leaving 8 bases of the junction unmatched. Germline CDR1 GTSNPN, CDR2 SVGIG (reference sequence). CDR3 DNA sequence: TGTGCCTGGAGTGTAGCTAGCGGGAGGGTAGCAACCTACGAGCAGTACTTC. It is translated as CAWSVASGRVATYEQYF.

This chain uses TRBV19 with TRBJ2-2; 7 bases align to TRBD1. The junction had 4 bases not matched to a gene; V was cut back by 1 base and J by 5 bases. From germline, CDR1 is LNHDA and CDR2 SQIVND (reference sequence). The CDR3 runs to 15 residues. In DNA, the CDR3 is TGTGCCAGTAGTATAGCAGGCAGGGGGACCGGGGAGCTGTTTTTT. Its protein is CASSIAGRGTGELFF.

The chain couples TRBV5-4 to TRBJ2-7, with D maybe TRBD1 (6 bases). Germline loops: CDR1 SGHNT, CDR2 YYREEE (reference sequence). V shed 0 bases and J shed 2 bases, with 9 bases lying between them. The CDR3 runs to 14 residues. The CDR3 DNA reads as TGTGCCAGCAGCTTGGACCAGGGGCCCTACGAGCAGTACTTC. Translating it yields CASSLDQGPYEQYF.